The source of this T cell receptor beta chain is a study of post-analysis software for immune sequencing data (dated by TCRdb to about 2015). Notes on the research overall: Recorded disease courses included relapsing-remitting, secondary progressive and progressive-relapsing multiple sclerosis, with some patients lacking subtype annotation. A subset of samples was prepared in parallel using single-end sample barcoding, then pooled and co-amplified after Illumina adapter ligation. The multiple sclerosis patient repertoires were compared with more than 9 previously published healthy control repertoires from donors aged roughly 6 to 27 years. What the study reported, not specific to this receptor: Significantly higher frequencies in patients than in controls were found for roughly 5 TRBV segments, including TRBV5-6, TRBV5-1 and TRBV20-1. Significantly lower normalized Chao1 diversity was found in multiple sclerosis patients than in controls, suggesting substantial peripheral T-cell clonal expansion. The multiple sclerosis patient group was slightly younger than the control group. Strong co-clustering of samples prepared in the same batch was shown by direct clustering with F measure, prompting a batch-effect correction.

This clonotype has more than one count but fewer than ten. Its antigen is currently not known. One base away there is no much larger clone; base qualities are not given. The library came from PCR. Sequencing was performed on an Illumina HiSeq 2500. Unique molecular identifiers were incorporated into TCR beta cDNA libraries to reduce PCR and sequencing biases. Roughly 500,000 cDNA molecules were obtained for every 1 to 10 million input T cells, so each molecule roughly corresponded to one T cell. The patient libraries were prepared and sequenced with the same protocol used for the earlier healthy control dataset. Within a given batch, samples were prepared together, multiplexed and sequenced on the same HiSeq lane. The study's own analysis went as follows. MIGEC was used to process the raw barcoded reads, and molecular identifier groups with only a single read were discarded before consensus assembly and CDR3 extraction. Clonotype tables were post-analysed with VDJtools, and diversity was normalized by down-sampling all datasets to the smallest sample size. To correct batch-related cross-sample contamination, repertoire overlap clustering matched CDR3 amino acid sequences but not nucleotide sequences. In-frame beta chains were kept once TCRdb had trimmed the public reads at Q25 with fastp and called clones with MiXCR. CDR3 protein sequences are deduplicated, and each keeps its most common genes and DNA. The V and J calls follow TCRdb's processing rather than the paper's. Within this sample are approximately 770,000 distinct CDR3 sequences, with about 45% of them counted one time only. The top ten clones comprise 4% to 5% of the sample.

To demonstrate the VDJtools post-analysis software, the study profiled TCR beta repertoires from the peripheral blood of 13 young patients with multiple sclerosis. The multiple sclerosis patients were children and adolescents ranging in age from roughly 6 to 15 years. The CDR3 starts with the cysteine, ends with the phenylalanine, and has 11 residues. The only DNA kept is the CDR3, 33 bases in frame from the first base. CDR1 and CDR2, looked up from the germline V gene (reference sequence), are DFQATT and SNEGSKA. A distance of 11 bases separates the germline ends of V and J, which lose 6 bases and 5 bases respectively.

This receptor was obtained from a girl aged 10-17 years with multiple sclerosis. The sequenced sample consisted of blood. The chain is made from TRBV20-1 and TRBJ2-7, with the identity of the D gene unclear. The sequenced DNA is TGCAGTGCCCCCCCTCTCAACGAGCAGTACTTC. This codes for CSAPPLNEQYF.